This record looks at one T cell receptor beta chain sequence and its context. Its antigen is as yet unknown. This record comes from a study of cytomegalovirus exposure and HLA in healthy donors. Overall study context: Early released data comprised about 84 million unique TCRs from HLA-typed donors.

The PCR made use of 60 Vbeta and 13 Jbeta primers. This table comes from immunoSEQ multiplex PCR, and its TCRdb copy is limited to in-frame clones, with some not included. In the table there are approximately 85,000 clones, about two thirds of which are singletons. Study results and limitations: Cytomegalovirus association was listed for about 160 TCR beta chains. Reports indicate that TCR beta sequences accurately predicted the HLA-A and HLA-B alleles of most subjects.

Germline lookup yields CDR1 KGHSH and CDR2 LQKENI. J was trimmed by 5 bases and V by 4 bases; bases with no gene match: 3. The CDR3 length is 13 residues. The clonotype was recovered from a woman younger than 45 in good health and CMV-seropositive. Input material: PBMCs. V gene TRBV18 combines with J gene TRBJ2-3, with 7 bases lining up with TRBD1. The CDR3: CASSLDREDTQYF. DNA for the CDR3: TGTGCCAGCTCACTAGACAGGGAAGATACGCAGTATTTT.